These 3 T cell receptor beta chains were all obtained from the same sample, sequenced in a study of Ad26.COV2.S vaccination and SARS-CoV-2 variants. The method was immunoSEQ multiplex PCR; TCRdb's version includes in-frame clones alone and lacks a portion of them. This table holds more than 85,000 clones, around 80% found once. Sequenced here: peripheral blood, sampled after recovery from COVID-19. These receptors originate from a human donor who had recovered from COVID-19.

J is TRBJ2-1 and V is TRBV5-1, with D perhaps assigned TRBD1 or TRBD2 (6 bases each). V lost 2 bases to trimming and J lost 14 bases, with 14 bases between them. CDR3 length: 12 residues. From germline, CDR1 is SGHRS and CDR2 YFSETQ. Here the CDR3 reads CASSLIQGLEFF. The CDR3 coding sequence is TGCGCCAGCAGCTTAATACAGGGACTGGAGTTCTTC.

The chain carries TRBV5-4 and TRBJ2-3, with 10 bases that match TRBD2. This CDR3 spans 16 amino acids. The germline V gene encodes CDR1 SGHNT and CDR2 YYREEE (reference sequence). The V gene end was trimmed by 1 base and the J gene end by 5 bases; junction bases not matched to a gene: 7. Here the CDR3 reads CASSLKSGGAGDTQYF. The CDR3 bases are TGTGCCAGCAGCTTGAAGAGCGGGGGGGCGGGAGATACGCAGTATTTT.

The CDR3: CASSKYTDTQYF. For the CDR3, the DNA is TGTGCCAGTAGTAAATACACAGATACGCAGTATTTT. The chain employs TRBV19 and TRBJ2-3; D remains unclear. CDR1 LNHDA and CDR2 SQIVND come from the germline V gene (reference sequence). The germline V and J ends were trimmed by 4 bases and 2 bases, with 4 bases remaining between them. The CDR3 loop spans 12 amino acids.